A selection of T cell receptor beta chains follows, all from one sample in a study of blood T cell repertoires in COVID-19. Here immunoSEQ multiplex PCR was the method, and the copy in TCRdb shows in-frame clones only, minus some. The sample holds around 200,000 clones; about 83% are singletons and the top ten take roughly 3.7%. The sample was peripheral blood. The receptors come from a man aged 18 to 29 with active or convalescent COVID-19. Each CDR3 is given with its conserved first and last residue. D genes are given only for firm matches. Part of the rows lack a size; the others show once, few, many or a class for expanded clones.

d_gene: TRBD2
v_gene: TRBV10-3
abundance: -
j_gene: TRBJ2-5
CDR3aa: CAISEGLAGGQETQYF
CDR3nt: TGTGCCATCAGTGAGGGACTAGCGGGGGGTCAGGAGACCCAGTACTTC

d_gene: -
v_gene: TRBV28
abundance: -
j_gene: TRBJ2-2
CDR3aa: CASSFWAGRLANTGELFF
CDR3nt: TGTGCCAGCAGTTTCTGGGCGGGTAGACTAGCGAACACCGGGGAGCTGTTTTTT

d_gene: -
v_gene: TRBV7-9
abundance: -
j_gene: TRBJ1-1
CDR3aa: CASSPRQGWGTEAFF
CDR3nt: TGTGCCAGCAGCCCCCGCCAGGGTTGGGGCACTGAAGCTTTCTTT

d_gene: TRBD1
v_gene: TRBV7-9
abundance: -
j_gene: TRBJ2-3
CDR3aa: CASSSDRASTDTQYF
CDR3nt: TGTGCCAGCAGCTCCGACAGGGCTAGCACAGATACGCAGTATTTT

d_gene: -
v_gene: TRBV5-6
abundance: few
j_gene: TRBJ2-2
CDR3aa: CASSLSRGGELFF
CDR3nt: TGTGCCAGCAGCTTGAGTCGGGGCGGGGAGCTGTTTTTT

d_gene: TRBD1
v_gene: TRBV5-1
abundance: -
j_gene: TRBJ1-1
CDR3aa: CASSKDRGSTEAFF
CDR3nt: TGCGCCAGCAGTAAGGACAGGGGATCCACTGAAGCTTTCTTT

d_gene: TRBD2
v_gene: TRBV19
abundance: -
j_gene: TRBJ2-1
CDR3aa: CASSWTSLYADEQFF
CDR3nt: TGTGCCAGTAGTTGGACTAGTCTTTATGCCGATGAGCAGTTCTTC

d_gene: -
v_gene: TRBV19
abundance: -
j_gene: TRBJ2-1
CDR3aa: CASSALISGNEQFF
CDR3nt: TGTGCCAGTAGTGCCCTCATCTCGGGGAATGAGCAGTTCTTC

d_gene: -
v_gene: TRBV13
abundance: -
j_gene: TRBJ2-1
CDR3aa: CASRSSGYNEQFF
CDR3nt: TGTGCCAGCAGGTCCAGCGGGTACAATGAGCAGTTCTTC

d_gene: -
v_gene: TRBV30
abundance: -
j_gene: TRBJ1-3
CDR3aa: CAWSVSENTIYF
CDR3nt: TGTGCCTGGAGTGTTTCCGAGAACACCATATATTTT

d_gene: -
v_gene: TRBV12-3/TRBV12-4
abundance: -
j_gene: TRBJ2-3
CDR3aa: CASYGGRDRYF
CDR3nt: TGTGCCAGCTACGGAGGGCGGGATCGGTATTTT

d_gene: -
v_gene: TRBV5-1
abundance: -
j_gene: TRBJ1-1
CDR3aa: CASSGGVGNTEAFF
CDR3nt: TGCGCCAGCAGCGGCGGAGTGGGGAACACTGAAGCTTTCTTT

d_gene: TRBD1
v_gene: TRBV24-1
abundance: -
j_gene: TRBJ1-2
CDR3aa: CATSETGSDGYTF
CDR3nt: TGTGCCACCAGTGAGACAGGGAGCGATGGCTACACCTTC

d_gene: TRBD1
v_gene: TRBV11-3
abundance: -
j_gene: TRBJ1-1
CDR3aa: CASSLTTGMNTEAFF
CDR3nt: TGTGCCAGCAGCTTGACGACAGGGATGAACACTGAAGCTTTCTTT

d_gene: TRBD1
v_gene: TRBV5-1
abundance: -
j_gene: TRBJ1-2
CDR3aa: CASSLQGAGYGYTF
CDR3nt: TGCGCCAGCAGCTTGCAGGGGGCAGGGTATGGCTACACCTTC

d_gene: -
v_gene: TRBV6-6
abundance: -
j_gene: TRBJ1-2
CDR3aa: CASVGVEGGDQRYTF
CDR3nt: TGTGCCAGCGTGGGCGTCGAGGGCGGAGACCAACGCTACACCTTC

d_gene: TRBD1
v_gene: TRBV18
abundance: -
j_gene: TRBJ2-2
CDR3aa: CASSHGQGVVTGELFF
CDR3nt: TGTGCCAGCTCACACGGACAGGGGGTCGTTACCGGGGAGCTGTTTTTT

d_gene: -
v_gene: TRBV27
abundance: -
j_gene: TRBJ1-1
CDR3aa: CASSLRGGLNTEAFF
CDR3nt: TGTGCCAGCAGTTTAAGAGGCGGTTTGAACACTGAAGCTTTCTTT

d_gene: -
v_gene: TRBV7-9
abundance: once
j_gene: TRBJ1-3
CDR3aa: CASSLIFSGVGNTIYF
CDR3nt: TGTGCCAGCAGCTTAATTTTTTCGGGGGTCGGAAACACCATATATTTT

d_gene: TRBD1
v_gene: TRBV7-9
abundance: -
j_gene: TRBJ1-4
CDR3aa: CASSRDRSNEKLFF
CDR3nt: TGTGCCAGCAGTAGGGACAGAAGTAATGAAAAACTGTTTTTT

d_gene: -
v_gene: TRBV3-1/TRBV3-2
abundance: -
j_gene: TRBJ1-1
CDR3aa: CASSQVSEAFF
CDR3nt: TGTGCCAGCAGCCAAGTCTCTGAAGCTTTCTTT

d_gene: -
v_gene: TRBV6-5
abundance: -
j_gene: TRBJ2-1
CDR3aa: CASSYSALNEQFF
CDR3nt: TGTGCCAGCAGTTACTCGGCCCTCAATGAGCAGTTCTTC

d_gene: -
v_gene: TRBV5-4
abundance: once
j_gene: TRBJ1-4
CDR3aa: CASSSSGTTNEKLFF
CDR3nt: TGTGCCAGCAGCTCTTCCGGGACAACGAATGAAAAACTGTTTTTT

d_gene: TRBD1
v_gene: TRBV4-2
abundance: -
j_gene: TRBJ1-5
CDR3aa: CASSQEGTQGSNQPQHF
CDR3nt: TGTGCCAGCAGCCAAGAAGGGACACAGGGGAGCAATCAGCCCCAGCATTTT

d_gene: -
v_gene: TRBV21-1
abundance: -
j_gene: TRBJ1-6
CDR3aa: CALQVGQVVGSPLHF
CDR3nt: TGTGCCTTACAGGTGGGACAGGTGGTTGGTTCACCCCTCCACTTT

d_gene: -
v_gene: TRBV5-1
abundance: few
j_gene: TRBJ1-1
CDR3aa: CASSPGTKNTEAFF
CDR3nt: TGCGCCAGCAGCCCCGGGACAAAGAACACTGAAGCTTTCTTT

d_gene: -
v_gene: TRBV12-3/TRBV12-4
abundance: -
j_gene: TRBJ1-2
CDR3aa: CASSSGGDGYTF
CDR3nt: TGTGCCAGCAGCTCCGGGGGGGATGGCTACACCTTC

d_gene: TRBD1
v_gene: TRBV9
abundance: -
j_gene: TRBJ1-6
CDR3aa: CASSVEGQGNSPLHF
CDR3nt: TGTGCCAGCAGCGTAGAGGGACAGGGAAATTCACCCCTCCACTTT

d_gene: TRBD1
v_gene: TRBV7-2
abundance: -
j_gene: TRBJ1-2
CDR3aa: CASSLEVTGALYGYTF
CDR3nt: TGTGCCAGCAGCTTAGAGGTGACAGGGGCCCTATATGGCTACACCTTC

d_gene: -
v_gene: TRBV6-1
abundance: -
j_gene: TRBJ1-2
CDR3aa: CASSEPGSDGYTF
CDR3nt: TGTGCCAGCAGTGAACCAGGGTCGGATGGCTACACCTTC

d_gene: TRBD1
v_gene: TRBV18
abundance: -
j_gene: TRBJ1-2
CDR3aa: CASSLEPGQGFSYGYTF
CDR3nt: TGTGCCAGCTCACTGGAGCCGGGACAGGGGTTCAGCTATGGCTACACCTTC

d_gene: -
v_gene: TRBV7-8
abundance: -
j_gene: TRBJ2-5
CDR3aa: CASSFPLSRLRGGKETQYF
CDR3nt: TGTGCCAGCAGCTTTCCTCTCTCCCGACTGAGGGGCGGGAAAGAGACCCAGTACTTC

d_gene: TRBD1
v_gene: TRBV5-1
abundance: -
j_gene: TRBJ2-2
CDR3aa: CASSWTGTDTGELFF
CDR3nt: TGCGCCAGCAGCTGGACCGGGACAGACACCGGGGAGCTGTTTTTT

d_gene: -
v_gene: TRBV15
abundance: -
j_gene: TRBJ1-1
CDR3aa: CATSRVGALGATEAFF
CDR3nt: TGTGCCACCAGCAGAGTAGGTGCATTAGGGGCCACTGAAGCTTTCTTT

d_gene: -
v_gene: TRBV7-7
abundance: -
j_gene: TRBJ2-2
CDR3aa: CASSLARGPGTGELFF
CDR3nt: TGTGCTAGCAGCTTAGCGCGGGGGCCGGGCACCGGGGAGCTGTTTTTT

d_gene: -
v_gene: TRBV25-1
abundance: -
j_gene: TRBJ1-2
CDR3aa: CASSEFNGYTF
CDR3nt: TGTGCCAGCAGTGAATTTAATGGCTACACCTTC

d_gene: -
v_gene: TRBV7-9
abundance: -
j_gene: TRBJ1-1
CDR3aa: CASLNPGVGTEAFF
CDR3nt: TGTGCCAGCCTAAATCCAGGGGTTGGGACTGAAGCTTTCTTT

d_gene: TRBD1
v_gene: TRBV10-3
abundance: -
j_gene: TRBJ1-4
CDR3aa: CAIRGTGKGNEKLFF
CDR3nt: TGTGCCATCAGGGGGACAGGAAAGGGAAATGAAAAACTGTTTTTT

d_gene: TRBD2
v_gene: TRBV5-1
abundance: -
j_gene: TRBJ2-1
CDR3aa: CASSFTIAGGDNEQFF
CDR3nt: TGCGCCAGCAGCTTCACAATAGCGGGGGGAGACAATGAGCAGTTCTTC

d_gene: -
v_gene: TRBV24-1
abundance: -
j_gene: TRBJ2-1
CDR3aa: CATSDSAAKQGGIYNEQFF
CDR3nt: TGTGCCACCAGTGATTCAGCCGCGAAACAGGGTGGGATATACAATGAGCAGTTCTTC

d_gene: -
v_gene: TRBV9
abundance: once
j_gene: TRBJ2-7
CDR3aa: CASSVAGSPTSPQYF
CDR3nt: TGTGCCAGCAGCGTAGCGGGCAGCCCCACTAGTCCGCAGTACTTC

d_gene: TRBD1
v_gene: TRBV28
abundance: -
j_gene: TRBJ1-2
CDR3aa: CASSLLFGTGELYGYTF
CDR3nt: TGTGCCAGCAGTTTACTCTTCGGGACAGGTGAGCTGTATGGCTACACCTTC

d_gene: TRBD2
v_gene: TRBV19
abundance: -
j_gene: TRBJ2-6
CDR3aa: CASSILAGARPGANVLTF
CDR3nt: TGTGCCAGTAGTATACTAGCGGGTGCTCGCCCTGGGGCCAACGTCCTGACTTTC

d_gene: -
v_gene: TRBV4-1
abundance: -
j_gene: TRBJ1-1
CDR3aa: CASSQVGTLLTEAFF
CDR3nt: TGCGCCAGCAGCCAAGTAGGGACATTATTAACTGAAGCTTTCTTT

d_gene: -
v_gene: TRBV5-6
abundance: -
j_gene: TRBJ2-3
CDR3aa: CASSPLRGAADTQYF
CDR3nt: TGTGCCAGCAGCCCTCTACGGGGGGCCGCAGATACGCAGTATTTT

d_gene: -
v_gene: TRBV24-1
abundance: -
j_gene: TRBJ1-2
CDR3aa: CATSDPNKPGSPIF
CDR3nt: TGTGCCACCAGTGACCCAAATAAGCCGGGGTCACCAATATTC

d_gene: TRBD1
v_gene: TRBV24-1
abundance: -
j_gene: TRBJ1-5
CDR3aa: CATTDRALQPQHF
CDR3nt: TGTGCCACCACCGACAGGGCCCTTCAGCCCCAGCATTTT

d_gene: -
v_gene: TRBV19
abundance: -
j_gene: TRBJ2-7
CDR3aa: CASLPSGGSSYEQYF
CDR3nt: TGTGCCAGTCTACCGAGTGGGGGCAGCTCCTACGAGCAGTACTTC

d_gene: -
v_gene: TRBV6-2/TRBV6-3
abundance: -
j_gene: TRBJ2-3
CDR3aa: CASSQRDTQYF
CDR3nt: TGTGCCAGCAGCCAGAGAGATACGCAGTATTTT

d_gene: -
v_gene: TRBV20-1
abundance: -
j_gene: TRBJ2-7
CDR3aa: CSASVDTYEQYF
CDR3nt: TGCAGTGCTAGTGTGGACACCTACGAGCAGTACTTC

d_gene: TRBD2
v_gene: TRBV24-1
abundance: -
j_gene: TRBJ2-1
CDR3aa: CATSDRTSAQSYNEQFF
CDR3nt: TGTGCCACCAGTGATCGTACTAGCGCACAATCCTACAATGAGCAGTTCTTC

d_gene: TRBD1
v_gene: TRBV7-9
abundance: -
j_gene: TRBJ2-7
CDR3aa: CASSLLTGANYEQYF
CDR3nt: TGTGCCAGCAGCCTACTAACAGGGGCCAACTACGAGCAGTACTTC

d_gene: -
v_gene: TRBV7-9
abundance: -
j_gene: TRBJ2-1
CDR3aa: CASTPSYNEQFF
CDR3nt: TGTGCCAGCACCCCATCCTACAATGAGCAGTTCTTC

d_gene: TRBD2
v_gene: TRBV15
abundance: few
j_gene: TRBJ2-7
CDR3aa: CATSRRTSGSYEQYF
CDR3nt: TGTGCCACCAGCAGAAGGACTAGCGGGAGTTACGAGCAGTACTTC

d_gene: TRBD1
v_gene: TRBV24-1
abundance: -
j_gene: TRBJ1-4
CDR3aa: CATSDWLGTGVATNEKLFF
CDR3nt: TGTGCCACCAGTGATTGGTTGGGGACAGGGGTGGCAACTAATGAAAAACTGTTTTTT